The rows below give T cell receptor beta chains drawn from one sample of a study of metastatic and nonmetastatic thyroid tumors. TCRdb re-processed the PCR reads through MiXCR. This table holds more than 20,000 clones, 10% to 15% found once. Input material: blood. The receptors stem from a female donor with papillary thyroid cancer or a benign thyroid nodule (not recorded which). Some clones in this sample may be carry-over from other donors' samples. The CDR3 runs from the conserved cysteine through the conserved F or W. D genes are given only for firm matches. Not all rows give a size; the values are once, few, many and, for expanded clones, a class.

>TRBJ2-7|many|TRBD1|TRBV12-5
TGTGCTAGTGGTTTGGTAGAAGGGGGCCAGCAGTACTTC
CASGLVEGGQQYF
>TRBJ1-5|many|-|TRBV18
TGTGCCAGCTCACTGGGGTCTAATCAGCCCCAGCATTTT
CASSLGSNQPQHF
>TRBJ2-4|many|TRBD2|TRBV19
TGTGCCAGTAGTATCACTAGCGAGGGGATTGCCAAAAACATTCAGTACTTC
CASSITSEGIAKNIQYF
>TRBJ1-5|many|-|TRBV30
TGTGCCTGGAGTCCTCGGACCCTTCTACAGGAGCGCAATCAGCCCCAGCATTTT
CAWSPRTLLQERNQPQHF
>TRBJ1-5|many|TRBD1|TRBV28
TGTGCCAGCAGTCCCTCCGGACAGGGCCATCAGCCCCAGCATTTT
CASSPSGQGHQPQHF
>TRBJ1-2|many|-|TRBV7-8
TGTGCCAGCAGCTTAGCTCTAGACGGCTATGGCTACACCTTC
CASSLALDGYGYTF
>TRBJ1-5|-|-|TRBV6-1
TGTGCCAGCAGTCGTCTAGCGGGGCAGAATCAGCCCCAGCATTTT
CASSRLAGQNQPQHF
>TRBJ2-2|many|-|TRBV7-7
TGTGCTAGCAGCATGGGGCAGGGGAGCACCGGGGAGCTGTTTTTT
CASSMGQGSTGELFF
>TRBJ1-5|few|-|TRBV5-6
TGTGCCAGCAGCCTCGGGGGGGGGCCCTCATCAGCCCAGCATTTT
CASSLGGGPSSAQHF
>TRBJ2-5|many|-|TRBV3-1
TGTGCCAGCAGCCCTGGGGCCCTTAGAGAGACCCAGTACTTC
CASSPGALRETQYF
>TRBJ1-4|-|-|TRBV6-5
TGTACCAGCAGTTACGCAACTAATGAAAAACTGTTTTTT
CTSSYATNEKLFF
>TRBJ2-7|many|-|TRBV28
TGTGCCAGCAGTTTATGGGGGGGCGAGCAGTACTTC
CASSLWGGEQYF
>TRBJ2-3|-|TRBD2|TRBV6-6
TGTGCCAGCAGGGGGACGCATTGTACTAGCGGGAGGATATATACGCAGTATTTT
CASRGTHCTSGRIYTQYF
>TRBJ2-5|many|-|TRBV7-9
TGTGCCAGCAGCTTAGAACAGACTAGAGGAGAGACCCAGTACTTC
CASSLEQTRGETQYF
>TRBJ2-7|many|-|TRBV2
TGTGCCAGCAGGGGGGTGGGGTCGTACGAGCAGTACTTC
CASRGVGSYEQYF
>TRBJ1-5|many|-|TRBV30
TGTGCCTGGAAGGGGACCGAATATAGCAATCAGCCCCAGCATTTT
CAWKGTEYSNQPQHF
>TRBJ2-5|-|-|TRBV20-1
TGCAGTGCTAGCAGGGTGGGAGGTAGGGAGACCCAGTACTTC
CSASRVGGRETQYF
>TRBJ1-1|many|-|TRBV30
TGTGCCTGGAGTAAAAACACTGAAGCTTTCTTT
CAWSKNTEAFF
>TRBJ1-2|few|TRBD1|TRBV12-3/TRBV12-4
TGTGCTAGCAGTGGGACAGAAGAGGGAACCTTC
CASSGTEEGTF
>TRBJ1-2|many|-|TRBV30
TGTGCCTGGAGTCCGACGGAGGTTTACGGCTACACCTTC
CAWSPTEVYGYTF
>TRBJ2-7|-|TRBD1|TRBV5-1
TGCGCCAGCAGGGACGCGGGACAGGGGGAGTACTTC
CASRDAGQGEYF
>TRBJ2-1|many|TRBD2|TRBV12-3/TRBV12-4
TGTGCCAGCAGTTTAGTTGTCGGGGGACTAGCGGGAGGGAACTACAATGAGCAGTTCTTC
CASSLVVGGLAGGNYNEQFF
>TRBJ1-1|many|TRBD1|TRBV5-6
TGTGCCAGCAGTAAGACCGGGACAGGATACAACACTGAAGCTTTCTTT
CASSKTGTGYNTEAFF
>TRBJ1-1|medium-sized|-|TRBV19
TGTGCCAGTAGTATAGTATATGGGGCAGATTTAGACACTGAAGCTTTCTTT
CASSIVYGADLDTEAFF
>TRBJ1-3|many|-|TRBV15
TGTGCCACCAGCCTCTCTGGAAACACCATATATTTT
CATSLSGNTIYF
>TRBJ2-1|many|-|TRBV6-2/TRBV6-3
TGTGCCAGCAGAACGACCGATAGGGCCTCCTACAATGAGCAGTTCTTC
CASRTTDRASYNEQFF
>TRBJ2-5|many|TRBD2|TRBV6-2/TRBV6-3
TGTGCCGCGGCTCCTAGCGGGGGCCTGGGGGCCCAGTACTTC
CAAAPSGGLGAQYF
>TRBJ1-1|-|-|TRBV24-1
-
CATSDPQDRAEQYFGGTEAFF
>TRBJ2-7|many|TRBD2|TRBV27
TGTGCCAGCAGGCGGGCCGGGACTAGCGGGATAGGCGAGCAGTACTTC
CASRRAGTSGIGEQYF
>TRBJ1-6|-|-|TRBV7-8
TGTGCCAGCAGCTCCGGAGGGGGAGGTTCACCCCTCCACTTC
CASSSGGGGSPLHF
>TRBJ2-7|many|-|TRBV3-1
TGTGCCAGCAGAGCCCCCGCCGACGTCGAGCAGTACTTC
CASRAPADVEQYF
>TRBJ1-5|many|-|TRBV28
TGTGCCAGCAGTTTTATTGGTCAGCCCCAGCATTTT
CASSFIGQPQHF
>TRBJ2-7|many|-|TRBV12-3/TRBV12-4
TGTGCCAGCAGTTTAAACGGGGAGGCCTACGAGCAGTACTTC
CASSLNGEAYEQYF
>TRBJ2-2|few|TRBD1|TRBV6-1
TGTGCCAGCAGGAGACAGGGGTTTGGGACCGAGGAGCTGTTTTTT
CASRRQGFGTEELFF
>TRBJ2-2|medium-sized|-|TRBV20-1
TGCAGTGCCCGCCTCCCCCGTGACGCCGGGGAGCTGTTTTTT
CSARLPRDAGELFF
>TRBJ2-5|many|TRBD1|TRBV28
TGTGCCAGCAGTAGGCGACAGGGTAGGGAGACCCAGTACTTC
CASSRRQGRETQYF
>TRBJ1-4|medium-sized|-|TRBV20-1
TGCAGTGCTAGGGGGGCCGTGGGTGAAAAACTGTTTTTT
CSARGAVGEKLFF
>TRBJ2-1|many|-|TRBV14
TGTGCCAGCAGCCAAGAATCAGCCTTACCCTACAATGAGCAGTTCTTC
CASSQESALPYNEQFF
>TRBJ2-1|many|TRBD1|TRBV6-5
TGTGCCAGCAGTTACGGGACAGGTATAGAGCAGTTCTTC
CASSYGTGIEQFF
>TRBJ1-1|-|-|TRBV30
TGTGTCTGGAGTCGGAAGGCAGCTATGAACACTGAAGCTTTCTTT
CVWSRKAAMNTEAFF